Listed below are T cell receptor beta chains from one sample, sequenced in a study of T-cell reconstitution after alpha-beta-depleted transplantation in children. TCRdb reprocessed the PCR reads via MiXCR and lists one record per CDR3 protein. The sample holds around 380,000 distinct CDR3 sequences, under 13% seen once. The sequenced sample was PBMCs from the stem cell graft donor, obtained from the stem cell graft. The receptors come from a human donor who donated a stem cell graft to a child with acute myeloid leukemia. The CDR3 runs from the conserved cysteine through the conserved F or W. D genes are given only for firm matches. Only part of the rows carry a size: once, few, many, or a class if the clone is expanded.

clone size | D gene | J gene | V gene | CDR3 DNA | CDR3 protein
NA | TRBD1 | TRBJ2-1 | TRBV6-1 | TGTGCCAGCAGTGAAAAGCCAGGGGGCTACAATGAGCAGTTCTTC | CASSEKPGGYNEQFF
few | NA | TRBJ2-7 | TRBV7-8 | TGTGCCAGCAGCTTAGAGGCAGGGGAATGGGGCTACGAGCAGTACTTC | CASSLEAGEWGYEQYF
few | TRBD2 | TRBJ2-4 | TRBV20-1 | TGCAGTGCCGGGGGGAGCGGGGAGAGGATTCAGTACTTC | CSAGGSGERIQYF
NA | NA | TRBJ2-2 | TRBV4-1 | TGCGCCAGCAGCCAAGTATCCAAGAACACCGGGGAGCTGTTTTTT | CASSQVSKNTGELFF
NA | TRBD2 | TRBJ2-1 | TRBV5-1 | TGCGCCAGCAGCCCACGACCAGCGGGAGGAGACAATGAGCAGTTCTTC | CASSPRPAGGDNEQFF
NA | NA | TRBJ2-3 | TRBV20-1 | TGCTCGCAAAGCACAGATACGCAGTATTTT | CSQSTDTQYF
many | NA | TRBJ2-1 | TRBV7-2 | TGTGCCAGCAGCTTAGCCGCAGGAGAGTACAATGAGCAGTTCTTC | CASSLAAGEYNEQFF
many | NA | TRBJ1-2 | TRBV9 | TGTGCCAGCAGCCCGAGGGGAGAGGAATATGGCTACACCTTC | CASSPRGEEYGYTF
NA | NA | TRBJ2-6 | TRBV5-1 | TGCGCCAGCAGCTTCTCGGGGATTGGGGCCAACGTCCTGACTTTC | CASSFSGIGANVLTF
few | NA | TRBJ2-5 | TRBV15 | TGTGCCACCAGCAGAGATGTAGGGGGGGCCCGTTCCCAGTACTTC | CATSRDVGGARSQYF
few | TRBD1 | TRBJ2-1 | TRBV28 | TGTGCCAGCAGCAGGGGGTCGAATGAGCAGTTCTTC | CASSRGSNEQFF
NA | NA | TRBJ2-1 | TRBV9 | TGTGCCAGCAGCCCCAGGATCCGGGCCTACAATGAGCAGTTCTTC | CASSPRIRAYNEQFF
NA | TRBD2 | TRBJ2-7 | TRBV6-2/TRBV6-3 | TGTGCCAGCAGTTATACTAGCGCGACCTACGAGCAGTACTTC | CASSYTSATYEQYF
NA | TRBD1 | TRBJ2-5 | TRBV25-1 | TGTGCCAGCAAAGGGGGCCCCCAAGAGACCCAGTACTTC | CASKGGPQETQYF
NA | TRBD1 | TRBJ2-1 | TRBV6-1 | TGTGCCAGCAGCTCGACAGGGATAAGCTCCTACAATGAGCAGTTCTTC | CASSSTGISSYNEQFF
few | TRBD1 | TRBJ2-1 | TRBV5-1 | TGCGCCAGCAGCACAGGGACAGGGGCAGAAAATGAGCAGTTCTTC | CASSTGTGAENEQFF
few | TRBD1 | TRBJ2-5 | TRBV5-1 | TGCGCCAGCAGCTCCCTCGCAGGGGGTCGAGAGACCCAGTACTTC | CASSSLAGGRETQYF
NA | NA | TRBJ1-6 | TRBV30 | TGTGCCTGGAGTGGAAGACAGAAGATGGGTTCACCCCTCCACTTT | CAWSGRQKMGSPLHF
few | NA | TRBJ1-5 | TRBV10-2 | TGCGCCAGCAGTGAGTTAACAGGAGTAGGTTATAGCAATCAGCCCCAGCATTTT | CASSELTGVGYSNQPQHF
NA | NA | TRBJ2-3 | TRBV12-3/TRBV12-4 | TGTGCCAGCAGTCCGACGACTAGAAAAATCACAGATACGCAGTATTTT | CASSPTTRKITDTQYF
few | TRBD2 | TRBJ2-5 | TRBV29-1 | TGCAGCGTTGCCCGTCTAGCGGGAGAAGAGACCCAGTACTTC | CSVARLAGEETQYF
NA | NA | TRBJ1-1 | TRBV12-5 | TGTGCTAGTGGGCCGGTGCCAATGAACACTGAAGCTTTCTTT | CASGPVPMNTEAFF
few | TRBD1 | TRBJ1-1 | TRBV20-1 | TGCAGTGCTAGTCGCGTGACAGGGCTCACTGAAGCTTTCTTT | CSASRVTGLTEAFF
NA | NA | TRBJ2-5 | TRBV12-3/TRBV12-4 | TGTGCCAGCAGTTCGCGGGCCAGAACTGGGGAGACCCAGTACTTC | CASSSRARTGETQYF
many | NA | TRBJ1-2 | TRBV5-1 | TGCGCCAGCAGCTTGTATTCAGGGGATGGCTACACCTTC | CASSLYSGDGYTF
few | NA | TRBJ2-1 | TRBV5-1 | TGCGCCAGCAGCCTTAGCGTCGAGAGGGGCAATGAGCAGTTCTTC | CASSLSVERGNEQFF
few | NA | TRBJ2-1 | TRBV7-2 | TGTGCCAGCAGCTTAGGAGGACAGACTGAGCAGTTCTTC | CASSLGGQTEQFF
NA | NA | TRBJ2-3 | TRBV12-3/TRBV12-4 | TGTGCCAGCACCCCGACCGCCTTCACAGATACGCAGTATTTT | CASTPTAFTDTQYF
NA | NA | TRBJ2-7 | TRBV2 | TGTGCCAGCGCGGCCAGCGAGCAGTACTTC | CASAASEQYF
NA | TRBD1 | TRBJ2-5 | TRBV5-1 | TGCGCCAGCAGCCTACTGGACAGGGAAGAGACCCAGTACTTC | CASSLLDREETQYF